This record looks at one TCR beta chain sequence and its context. This clone was picked up a small number of times. There is no known antigen for this receptor. No per-base quality is available; no much larger clone lies one base away. The entry originates in a study of blood T cell repertoires in COVID-19 (TCRdb year 2020). With regard to the full study: Samples from collaborators originated in the United States, Italy and Spain and spanned both the acute and convalescent phases of COVID-19. A de-identified subject ID, COVID-19 status, age in years and sex were almost always included in the sample metadata. Where HLA class I and class II types were available, the types were taken from metadata supplied by the sample provider, not from assay-based typing. The material from the prospective study consisted of cDNA or gDNA derived from T cells, B-cell-depleted T cells, or PBMCs. The dataset comprised deeply sampled blood TCRbeta repertoires from subjects exposed to, actively infected with, or recovered from COVID-19. The repertoires were released in a freely available public database intended as a resource for research on the immune response to SARS-CoV-2. Samples came from the ongoing ImmuneRACE study (first 160 participants) plus 1,254 subjects from 6 global collaborators. What the research found in general, with its limitations: Clinical and demographic metadata were provided uncurated, with the amount varying by source and participant.

CDR3 length: 13 amino acids, cysteine to phenylalanine. Of all the DNA, just the CDR3 is kept, 39 bases in frame from base 1. According to the germline V gene, CDR1 reads MDHEN and CDR2 reads SYDVKM. At the junction V is shortened by 6 bases and J by 4 bases; bases outside the gene matches: 4. TCRbeta CDR3 regions were amplified from genomic DNA by means of the immunoSEQ Assay, a bias-controlled multiplex PCR. The authors' analysis ran thus. Within the assay, amplification of reference gene primers was used to estimate how many nucleated cells each sample contained. Sequence reads were collapsed and filtered to measure the absolute abundance of every unique TCRbeta CDR3 rearrangement. For each sample, productive Simpson clonality was calculated as the square root of Simpson's diversity index across productive rearrangements. This is the immuneACCESS table as TCRdb keeps it, with only in-frame sequences that have V and J called. A part of the clones is gone; compared with another copy, unresolved V genes explain less than half, and the rest is unexplained. The D gene and trimming were derived from the DNA, and the V and J assignments and clone size from that table. A total of 160,000 or so clones appear in this sample, approximately 87% of them only once. 10% to 13% of the sample is in the top ten clones.

One collaborating source in Seattle enrolled patients while the patients were actively infected and followed the patients over time throughout the course of disease. The collaborating institutions used their own protocols to collect whole blood in K2EDTA tubes. For TCRbeta analysis, collaborator samples were shipped as frozen whole blood, as isolated PBMCs, or as DNA extracted from either sample type. The sample taken for sequencing was peripheral blood. Rearrangement joined TRBV28 to TRBJ1-2, with 8 central nucleotides matching TRBD1. The clonotype comes from a woman aged 70-85 years with COVID-19, enrolled during active disease. The sequenced DNA: TGTGCCAGCAGCCAGACAGGGGTCTATGGCTACACCTTC. It translates as CASSQTGVYGYTF.